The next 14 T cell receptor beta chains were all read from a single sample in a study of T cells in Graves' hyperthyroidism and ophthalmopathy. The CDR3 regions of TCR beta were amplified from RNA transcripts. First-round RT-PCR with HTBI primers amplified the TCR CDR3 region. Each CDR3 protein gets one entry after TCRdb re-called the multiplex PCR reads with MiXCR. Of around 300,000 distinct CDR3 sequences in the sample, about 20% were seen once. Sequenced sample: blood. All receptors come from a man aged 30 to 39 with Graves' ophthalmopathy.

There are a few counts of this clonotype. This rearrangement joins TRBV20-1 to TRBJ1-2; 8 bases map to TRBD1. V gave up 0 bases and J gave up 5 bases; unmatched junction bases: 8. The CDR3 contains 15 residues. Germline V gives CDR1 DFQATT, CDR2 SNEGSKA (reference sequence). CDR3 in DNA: TGCAGTGCTAGAGATGGAGGACAGGGAAGGTATGGCTACACCTTC. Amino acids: CSARDGGQGRYGYTF.

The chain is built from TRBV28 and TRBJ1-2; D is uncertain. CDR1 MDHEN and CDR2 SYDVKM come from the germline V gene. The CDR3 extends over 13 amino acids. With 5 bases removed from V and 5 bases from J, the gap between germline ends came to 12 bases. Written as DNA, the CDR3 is TGTGCCAGCAGTCGGGCCAATCGGTATGGCTACACCTTC. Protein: CASSRANRYGYTF.

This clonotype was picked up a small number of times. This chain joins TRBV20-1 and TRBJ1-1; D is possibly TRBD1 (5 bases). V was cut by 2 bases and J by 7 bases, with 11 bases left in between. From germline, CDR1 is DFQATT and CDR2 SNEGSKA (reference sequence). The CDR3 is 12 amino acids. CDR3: CSARRGTGEAFF. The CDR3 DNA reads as TGCAGTGCTAGAAGAGGGACCGGTGAAGCTTTCTTT.

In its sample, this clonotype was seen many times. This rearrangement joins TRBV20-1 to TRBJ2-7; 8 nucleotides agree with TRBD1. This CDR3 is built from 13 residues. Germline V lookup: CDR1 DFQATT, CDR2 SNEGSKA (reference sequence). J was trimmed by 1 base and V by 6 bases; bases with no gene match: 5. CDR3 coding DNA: TGCAGTGCGGAGGACAGGGCTTCCTACGAGCAGTACTTC. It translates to CSAEDRASYEQYF.

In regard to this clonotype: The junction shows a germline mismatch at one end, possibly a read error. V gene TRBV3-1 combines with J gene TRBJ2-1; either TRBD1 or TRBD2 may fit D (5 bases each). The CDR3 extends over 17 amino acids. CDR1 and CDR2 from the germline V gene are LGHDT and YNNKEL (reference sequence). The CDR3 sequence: CVSSPGPQRTPYNEQFF. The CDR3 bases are TGTGTCAGCAGCCCGGGGCCCCAACGAACCCCCTACAATGAGCAGTTCTTC.

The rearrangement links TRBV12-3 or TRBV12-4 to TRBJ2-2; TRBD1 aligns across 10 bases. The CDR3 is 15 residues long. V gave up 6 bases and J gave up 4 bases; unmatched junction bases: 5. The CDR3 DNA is TGTGCCAGCAGGCGACAGGGGGCGGGCACCGGGGAGCTGTTTTTT. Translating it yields CASRRQGAGTGELFF.

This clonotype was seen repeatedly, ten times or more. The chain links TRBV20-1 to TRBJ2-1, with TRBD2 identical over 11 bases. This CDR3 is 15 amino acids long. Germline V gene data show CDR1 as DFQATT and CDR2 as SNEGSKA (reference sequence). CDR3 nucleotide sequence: TGCAGGGATTATAGCGGGAGGGTGACCTACAATGAGCAGTTCTTC. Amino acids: CRDYSGRVTYNEQFF.

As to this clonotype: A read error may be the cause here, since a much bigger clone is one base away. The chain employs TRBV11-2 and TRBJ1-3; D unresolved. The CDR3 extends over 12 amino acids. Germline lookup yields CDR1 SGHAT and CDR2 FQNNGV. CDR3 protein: CASARSGNIIYF. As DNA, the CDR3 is TGTGCCAGCGCCAGATCTGGAAACATCATATATTTT.

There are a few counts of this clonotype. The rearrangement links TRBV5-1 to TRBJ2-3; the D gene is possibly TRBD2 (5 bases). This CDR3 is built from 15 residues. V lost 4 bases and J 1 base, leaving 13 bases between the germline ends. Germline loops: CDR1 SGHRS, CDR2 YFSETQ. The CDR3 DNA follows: TGCGCCAGCAGCGAAGGACTTGCAGGCACAGATACGCAGTATTTT. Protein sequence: CASSEGLAGTDTQYF.

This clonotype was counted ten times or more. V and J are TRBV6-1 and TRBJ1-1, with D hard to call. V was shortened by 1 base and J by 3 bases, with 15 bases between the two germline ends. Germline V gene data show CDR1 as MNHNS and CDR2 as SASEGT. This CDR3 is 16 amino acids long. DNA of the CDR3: TGTGCCAGCAGTGAAGATCTGGGATTGAGCTACACTGAAGCTTTCTTT. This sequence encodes CASSEDLGLSYTEAFF.

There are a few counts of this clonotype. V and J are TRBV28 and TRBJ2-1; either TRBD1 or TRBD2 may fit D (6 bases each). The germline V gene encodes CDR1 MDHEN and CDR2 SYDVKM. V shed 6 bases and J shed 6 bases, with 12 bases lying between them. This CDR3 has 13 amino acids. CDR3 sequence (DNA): TGTGCCAGCAGAAAAGGGGGGCGCAATGAGCAGTTCTTC. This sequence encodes CASRKGGRNEQFF.

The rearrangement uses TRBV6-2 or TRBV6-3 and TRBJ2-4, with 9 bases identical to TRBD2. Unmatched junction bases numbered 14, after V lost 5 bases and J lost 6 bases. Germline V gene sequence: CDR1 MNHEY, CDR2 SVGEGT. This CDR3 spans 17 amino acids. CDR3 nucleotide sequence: TGTGCCAGCAGTCCCCAGTGGCTCAATAGCGGGAGAAACATTCAGTACTTC. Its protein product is CASSPQWLNSGRNIQYF.

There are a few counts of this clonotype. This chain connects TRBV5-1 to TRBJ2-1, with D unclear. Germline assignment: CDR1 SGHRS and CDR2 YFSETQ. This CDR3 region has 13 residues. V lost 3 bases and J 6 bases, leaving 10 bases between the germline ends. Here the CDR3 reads CASSWVLRNEQFF. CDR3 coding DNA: TGCGCCAGCAGCTGGGTCCTTCGCAATGAGCAGTTCTTC.

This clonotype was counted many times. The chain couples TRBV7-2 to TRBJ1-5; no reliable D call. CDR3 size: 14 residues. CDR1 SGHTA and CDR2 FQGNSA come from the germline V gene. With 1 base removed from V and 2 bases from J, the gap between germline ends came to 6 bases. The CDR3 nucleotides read TGTGCCAGCAGCTTAGGGCCTCGCAATCAGCCCCAGCATTTT. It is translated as CASSLGPRNQPQHF. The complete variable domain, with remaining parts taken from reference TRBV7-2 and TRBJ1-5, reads GAGVSQSPSNKVTEKGKDVELRCDPISGHTALYWYRQSLGQGLEFLIYFQGNSAPDKSGLPSDRFSAERTGGSVSTLTIQRTQQEDSAVYLCASSLGPRNQPQHFGDGTRLSIL.